Presented here are 16 T cell receptor beta chains from one specimen sequenced in a study of spatial heterogeneity in lung cancer. From the 5' RACE reads, TCRdb called clonotypes with MiXCR, one entry per CDR3 protein. Among approximately 40,000 distinct CDR3 sequences listed, 5% to 5.5% were seen once. The time point is: sample taken at primary tumor resection. The sequencing here drew on PBMCs, taken at surgery. The receptors derive from a female donor with early-stage non-small cell lung cancer.

In its sample, this clonotype was seen many times. The chain recombines TRBV10-3 with TRBJ1-2; D uncertain. This CDR3 comprises 11 residues. V lost 9 bases to trimming and J lost 6 bases, with 11 bases between them. From germline, CDR1 is ENHRY and CDR2 SYGVKD. CDR3 amino acids: CAIEGGNGYTF. In DNA form, the CDR3 reads TGTGCCATTGAAGGAGGGAATGGCTACACCTTC.

This chain joins TRBV3-2 and TRBJ2-5; the D call TRBD2 from the table was never checked on the DNA. TRBV3-2 is a known pseudogene. This CDR3 is 17 amino acids long. The CDR3 DNA reads as TGTGCCAGCAGCCAAGTCCGACTAGCGCGAAACCAAGAGACCCAGTACTTC. Protein product: CASSQVRLARNQETQYF.

This clonotype was observed many times. This chain joins TRBV28 and TRBJ1-4, with 7 bases that match TRBD1. The CDR3 consists of 16 residues. V lost 6 bases and J lost 5; bases outside the gene matches: 12. Germline lookup yields CDR1 MDHEN and CDR2 SYDVKM. CDR3 protein: CASRGTELVSNEKLFF. The CDR3 region has the DNA TGTGCCAGCAGGGGGACAGAGCTAGTTTCAAATGAAAAACTGTTTTTT.

This clonotype occurred many times. V and J are TRBV5-1 and TRBJ2-3; a possible D gene is TRBD1 (6 bases). The CDR3 consists of 17 residues. The germline CDR1 and CDR2 sequences are SGHRS and YFSETQ. V lost 2 bases and J 0 bases, leaving 16 bases between the germline ends. The CDR3 DNA is TGCGCCAGCAGCTTCTCTTTACAGGGTCCTAGCACAGATACGCAGTATTTT. It codes for CASSFSLQGPSTDTQYF.

In this sample, this clonotype turned up a few times. The chain employs TRBV2 and TRBJ1-2, with D hard to call. This CDR3 has 13 residues. CDR1 is SNHLY and CDR2 is FYNNEI in the germline V gene. Trimming shortened V by 5 bases and J by 5 bases, and 12 bases separated the two germline ends. As DNA, the CDR3 is TGTGCCAGCAGTATGGTGGTGGGGTATGGCTACACCTTC. It translates to CASSMVVGYGYTF.

This clonotype appeared many times. The chain has TRBV3-1 and TRBJ2-1, with TRBD1 identical over 8 bases. CDR1 is LGHDT and CDR2 is YNNKEL in the germline V gene (reference sequence). V shed 8 bases and J 7 bases; nucleotides not matched to a gene: 4. The length of the CDR3 is 12 residues. CDR3 in amino acids: CASQGAGNEQFF. DNA of the CDR3: TGTGCCAGCCAGGGGGCCGGGAATGAGCAGTTCTTC.

The genes are TRBV19 and TRBJ2-7; D may be TRBD1 (5 bases). CDR1 is LNHDA, CDR2 SQIVND, per germline (reference sequence). V was shortened by 5 bases and J by 3 bases, with 11 bases between the two germline ends. CDR3 length equals 13 residues. The CDR3 region has the DNA TGTGCCAGTAGTCTGACAGTGGTCTACGAGCAGTACTTC. Translated: CASSLTVVYEQYF.

This clonotype was found a few times. The chain carries TRBV20-1 and TRBJ2-3; D gene ambiguous. V lost 2 bases and J lost 0, with 12 bases in between. From germline, CDR1 is DFQATT and CDR2 SNEGSKA (reference sequence). This CDR3 is built from 15 residues. CDR3 residues: CSARKGGTSTDTQYF. The CDR3 nucleotides are TGCAGTGCTAGAAAGGGCGGTACTAGCACAGATACGCAGTATTTT.

Ten or more counts support this clonotype. The V call is TRBV4-1, the J call TRBJ2-7; D may be TRBD2 (6 bases). The CDR3 is made up of 15 amino acids. Germline V gene sequence: CDR1 MGHRA, CDR2 YSYEKL. With 3 bases removed from V and 0 bases from J, the gap between germline ends came to 12 bases. Here the CDR3 reads CASSQRLGSSYEQYF. CDR3 coding DNA: TGCGCCAGCAGCCAGAGACTAGGAAGCTCCTACGAGCAGTACTTC.

This clonotype was counted ten times or more. This chain joins TRBV9 and TRBJ2-2; 10 bases agree with TRBD1. The germline V gene has CDR1 SGDLS and CDR2 YYNGEE. The CDR3 length is 14 residues. V gave up 4 bases and J gave up 14 bases; unmatched junction bases: 11. The chain's CDR3 is CASSPPLGQGILFF. The DNA for the CDR3 is TGTGCCAGCAGCCCCCCCTTGGGACAGGGGATTCTGTTTTTT.

V is TRBV2 and J is TRBJ2-5; perhaps TRBD2 as D (5 bases). CDR3 length equals 17 residues. Germline assignment: CDR1 SNHLY and CDR2 FYNNEI. Trimming took 2 bases from V and 0 from J, leaving 16 bases between them. This CDR3 reads CASSERGITIYQETQYF. Written as DNA, the CDR3 is TGTGCCAGCAGTGAACGAGGGATCACTATCTACCAAGAGACCCAGTACTTC. The full variable domain, completed using reference TRBV2 and TRBJ2-5, is EPEVTQTPSHQVTQMGQEVILRCVPISNHLYFYWYRQILGQKVEFLVSFYNNEISEKSEIFDDQFSVERPDGSNFTLKIRSTKLEDSAMYFCASSERGITIYQETQYFGPGTRLLVL.

The table lists this clonotype with many counts. The chain carries TRBV4-1 and TRBJ1-6, with 9 bases fitting TRBD1. Trimming took 1 base from V and 7 from J; bases not matched to a gene: 5. Per germline, CDR1 MGHRA and CDR2 YSYEKL. The CDR3 extends over 16 amino acids. CDR3 nucleotides: TGCGCCAGCAGCCAAGTAAACAGGGGGCCGAATTCACCCCTCCACTTT. Amino acid sequence: CASSQVNRGPNSPLHF.

The genes are TRBV12-3 or TRBV12-4 and TRBJ1-5; no definite D call. The germline V and J ends were trimmed by 2 bases and 3 bases, with 11 bases remaining between them. This CDR3 region has 15 residues. CDR3 residues: CASSLRSSSNQPQHF. Written as DNA, the CDR3 is TGTGCCAGCAGTTTAAGGTCCAGCTCCAATCAGCCCCAGCATTTT.

The gene calls are TRBV6-2 or TRBV6-3 and TRBJ2-5; 9 nucleotides agree with TRBD2. Germline assignment: CDR1 MNHEY and CDR2 SVGEGT. CDR3 length: 18 residues. Trimming took 7 bases from V and 2 from J; bases not matched to a gene: 17. The CDR3 spells CASTDPLRRTSAQETQYF. In DNA, the CDR3 is TGTGCCAGCACCGACCCCCTAAGGCGGACTAGCGCGCAAGAGACCCAGTACTTC.

This clonotype has a count of ten or more. This chain links TRBV10-3 with TRBJ2-2, with D possibly being TRBD1 (6 bases). This CDR3 has 14 amino acids. The germline V gene encodes CDR1 ENHRY and CDR2 SYGVKD. Trimming removed 4 bases at V and 3 bases at J, with 9 bases between. CDR3 amino acids: CAISGNRDTGELFF. For the CDR3, the DNA is TGTGCCATCAGTGGGAACAGGGACACCGGGGAGCTGTTTTTT.

This clonotype was counted a few times. This chain uses TRBV7-9 with TRBJ1-4, with 9 bases matching TRBD1. V shed 2 bases, J shed 6 bases, and the junction held 1 base outside the gene matches. CDR3 length: 14 amino acids. Germline CDR1 is SEHNR and CDR2 is FQNEAQ (reference sequence). CDR3 nucleotide sequence: TGTGCCAGCAGCTTACGGACAGGGGATGAAAAACTGTTTTTT. Translated: CASSLRTGDEKLFF.